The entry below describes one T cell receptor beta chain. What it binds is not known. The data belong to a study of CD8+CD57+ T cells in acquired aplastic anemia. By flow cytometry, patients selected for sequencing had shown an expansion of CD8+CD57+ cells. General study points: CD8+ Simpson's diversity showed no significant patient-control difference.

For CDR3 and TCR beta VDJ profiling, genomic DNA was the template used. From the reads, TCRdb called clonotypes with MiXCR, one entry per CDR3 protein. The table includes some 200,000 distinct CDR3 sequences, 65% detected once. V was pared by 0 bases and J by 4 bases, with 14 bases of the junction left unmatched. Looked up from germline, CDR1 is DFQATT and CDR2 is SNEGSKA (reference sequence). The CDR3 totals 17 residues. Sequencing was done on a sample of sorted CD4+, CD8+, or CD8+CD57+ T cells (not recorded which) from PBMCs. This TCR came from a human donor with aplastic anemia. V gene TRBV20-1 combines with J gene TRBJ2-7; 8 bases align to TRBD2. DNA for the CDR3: TGCAGTGCTAGAGATCGGCGAACTAGCGGCACGATTTACGAGCAGTACTTC. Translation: CSARDRRTSGTIYEQYF.